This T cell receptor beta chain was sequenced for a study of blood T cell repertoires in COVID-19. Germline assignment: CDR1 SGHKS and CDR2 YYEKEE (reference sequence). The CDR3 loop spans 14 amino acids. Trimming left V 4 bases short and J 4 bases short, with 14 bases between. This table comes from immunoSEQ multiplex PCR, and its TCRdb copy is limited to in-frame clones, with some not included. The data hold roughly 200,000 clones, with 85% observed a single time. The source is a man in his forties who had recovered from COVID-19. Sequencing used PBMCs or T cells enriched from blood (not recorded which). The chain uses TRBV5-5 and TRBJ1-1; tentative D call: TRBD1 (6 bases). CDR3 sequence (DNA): TGTGCCAGCAGCCTCGTAGGGGGTGGCACTGAAGCTTTCTTT. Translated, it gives CASSLVGGGTEAFF.